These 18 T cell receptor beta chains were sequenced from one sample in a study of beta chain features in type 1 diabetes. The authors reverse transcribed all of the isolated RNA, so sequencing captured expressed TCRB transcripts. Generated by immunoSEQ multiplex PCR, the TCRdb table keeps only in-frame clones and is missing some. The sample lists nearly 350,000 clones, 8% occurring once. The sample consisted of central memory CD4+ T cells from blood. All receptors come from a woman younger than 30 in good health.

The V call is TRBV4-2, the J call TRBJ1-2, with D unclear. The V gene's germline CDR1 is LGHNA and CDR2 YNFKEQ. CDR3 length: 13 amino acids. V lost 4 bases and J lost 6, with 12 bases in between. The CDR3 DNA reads TGTGCCAGCAGCCCGCAGCAAAGGGATGGCTACACCTTC. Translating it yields CASSPQQRDGYTF.

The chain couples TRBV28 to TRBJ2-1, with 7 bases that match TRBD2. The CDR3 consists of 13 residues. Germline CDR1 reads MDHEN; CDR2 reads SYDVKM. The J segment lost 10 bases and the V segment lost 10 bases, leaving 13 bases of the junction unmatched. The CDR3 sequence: CATGAGVWKEQFF. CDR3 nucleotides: TGTGCCACCGGGGCGGGAGTTTGGAAGGAGCAGTTCTTC.

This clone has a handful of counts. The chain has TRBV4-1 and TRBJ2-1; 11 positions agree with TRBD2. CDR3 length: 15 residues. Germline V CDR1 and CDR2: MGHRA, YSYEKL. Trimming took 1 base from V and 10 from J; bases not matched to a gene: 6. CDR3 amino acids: CASSQVTSGIGEQFF. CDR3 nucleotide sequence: TGCGCCAGCAGCCAAGTGACTAGCGGGATAGGCGAGCAGTTCTTC.

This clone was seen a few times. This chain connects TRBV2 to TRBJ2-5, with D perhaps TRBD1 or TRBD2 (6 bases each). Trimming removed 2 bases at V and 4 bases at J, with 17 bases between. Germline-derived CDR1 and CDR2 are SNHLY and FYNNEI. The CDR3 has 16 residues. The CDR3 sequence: CASSETRSGARETQYF. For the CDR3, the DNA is TGTGCCAGCAGTGAAACCAGGTCGGGGGCGAGAGAGACCCAGTACTTC.

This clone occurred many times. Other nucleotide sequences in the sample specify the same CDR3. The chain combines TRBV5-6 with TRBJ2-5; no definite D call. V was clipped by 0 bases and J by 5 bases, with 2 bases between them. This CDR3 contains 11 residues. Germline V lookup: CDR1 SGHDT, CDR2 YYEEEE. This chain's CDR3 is CASSLEETQYF. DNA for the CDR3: TGTGCCAGCAGCTTGGAGGAGACCCAGTACTTC.

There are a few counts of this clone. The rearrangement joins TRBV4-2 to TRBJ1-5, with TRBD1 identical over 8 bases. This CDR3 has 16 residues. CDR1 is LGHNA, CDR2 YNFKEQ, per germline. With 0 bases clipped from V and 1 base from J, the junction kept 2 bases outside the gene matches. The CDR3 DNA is TGTGCCAGCAGCCAAGAAAGGACAGGGAGCAATCAGCCCCAGCATTTT. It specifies CASSQERTGSNQPQHF.

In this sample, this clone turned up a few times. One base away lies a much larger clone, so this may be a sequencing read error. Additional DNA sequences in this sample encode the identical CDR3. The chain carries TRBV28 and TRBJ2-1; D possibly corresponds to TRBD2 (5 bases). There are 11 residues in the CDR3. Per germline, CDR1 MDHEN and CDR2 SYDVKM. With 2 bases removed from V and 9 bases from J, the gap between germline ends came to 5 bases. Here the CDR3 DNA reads TGTGCCAGCAGTTTAAGCGGTGAGCAGTTCTTC. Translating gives CASSLSGEQFF.

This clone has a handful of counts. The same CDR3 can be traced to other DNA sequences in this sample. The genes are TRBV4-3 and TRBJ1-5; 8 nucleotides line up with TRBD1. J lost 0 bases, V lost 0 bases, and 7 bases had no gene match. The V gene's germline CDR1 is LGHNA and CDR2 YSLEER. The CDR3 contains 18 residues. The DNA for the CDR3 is TGCGCCAGCAGCCAAGATCTTCCTGGGACAGGTAGCAATCAGCCCCAGCATTTT. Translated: CASSQDLPGTGSNQPQHF.

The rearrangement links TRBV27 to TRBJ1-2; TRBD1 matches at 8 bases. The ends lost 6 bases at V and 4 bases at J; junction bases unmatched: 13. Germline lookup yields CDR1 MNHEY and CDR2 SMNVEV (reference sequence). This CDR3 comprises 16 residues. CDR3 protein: CASRKTGATGPYGYTF. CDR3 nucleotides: TGTGCCAGCAGGAAGACAGGGGCTACGGGTCCCTATGGCTACACCTTC.

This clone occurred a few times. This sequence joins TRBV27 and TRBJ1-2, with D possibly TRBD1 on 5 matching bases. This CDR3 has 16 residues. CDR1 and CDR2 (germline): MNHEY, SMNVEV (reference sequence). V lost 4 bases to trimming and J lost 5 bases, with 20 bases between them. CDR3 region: CASSWTQGTLIYGYTF. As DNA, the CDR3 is TGTGCCAGCAGTTGGACGCAGGGCACCTTAATTTATGGCTACACCTTC.

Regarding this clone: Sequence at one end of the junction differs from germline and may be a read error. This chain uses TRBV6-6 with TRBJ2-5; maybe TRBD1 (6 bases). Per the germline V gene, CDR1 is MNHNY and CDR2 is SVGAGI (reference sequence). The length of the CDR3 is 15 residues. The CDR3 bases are TGTGCCATCAGTGAGCAGGACAGCCGGCAAGAGACCCAGTACTTC. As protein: CAISEQDSRQETQYF.

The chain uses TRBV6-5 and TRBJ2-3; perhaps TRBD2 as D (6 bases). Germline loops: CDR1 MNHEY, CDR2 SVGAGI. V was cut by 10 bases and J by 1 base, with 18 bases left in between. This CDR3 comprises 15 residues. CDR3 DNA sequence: TGTGCCACCCGGAGAAGGGACTCAGGCACAGATACGCAGTATTTT. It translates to CATRRRDSGTDTQYF.

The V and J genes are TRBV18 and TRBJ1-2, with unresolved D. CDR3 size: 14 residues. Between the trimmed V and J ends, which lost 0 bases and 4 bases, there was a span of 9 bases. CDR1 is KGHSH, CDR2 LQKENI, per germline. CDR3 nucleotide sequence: TGTGCCAGCTCACCACCGTCTGGAGGCTATGGCTACACCTTC. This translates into CASSPPSGGYGYTF.

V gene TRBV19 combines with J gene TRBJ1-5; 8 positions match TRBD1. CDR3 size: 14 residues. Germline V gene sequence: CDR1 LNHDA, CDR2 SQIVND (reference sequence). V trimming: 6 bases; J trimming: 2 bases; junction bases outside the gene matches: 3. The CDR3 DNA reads TGTGCCAGTAGGCAGGGACAGGGCAATCAGCCCCAGCATTTT. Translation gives CASRQGQGNQPQHF.

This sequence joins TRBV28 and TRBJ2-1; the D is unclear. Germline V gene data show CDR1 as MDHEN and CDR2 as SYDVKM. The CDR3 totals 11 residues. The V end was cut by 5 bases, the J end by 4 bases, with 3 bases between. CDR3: CASSTYNEQFF. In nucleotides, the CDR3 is TGTGCCAGCAGTACTTACAATGAGCAGTTCTTC. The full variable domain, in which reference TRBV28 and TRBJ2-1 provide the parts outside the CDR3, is DVKVTQSSRYLVKRTGEKVFLECVQDMDHENMFWYRQDPGLGLRLIYFSYDVKMKEKGDIPEGYSVSREKKERFSLILESASTNQTSMYLCASSTYNEQFFGPGTRLTVL.

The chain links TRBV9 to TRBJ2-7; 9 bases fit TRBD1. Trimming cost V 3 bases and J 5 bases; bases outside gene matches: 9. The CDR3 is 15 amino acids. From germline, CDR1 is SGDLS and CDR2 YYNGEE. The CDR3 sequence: CASSDPGTGSDEQYF. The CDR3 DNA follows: TGTGCCAGCAGCGACCCCGGGACAGGGTCGGACGAGCAGTACTTC.

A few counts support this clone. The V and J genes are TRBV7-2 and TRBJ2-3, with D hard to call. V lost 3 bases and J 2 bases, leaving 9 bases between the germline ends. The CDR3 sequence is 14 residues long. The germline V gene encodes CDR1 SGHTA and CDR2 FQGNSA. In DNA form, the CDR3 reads TGTGCCAGCAGCTTGCTGATAACCACAGATACGCAGTATTTT. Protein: CASSLLITTDTQYF.

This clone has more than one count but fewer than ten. CDR3 residues: CASSPDQGSEKLFF. The CDR3 DNA is TGTGCCAGCTCACCGGACCAGGGGAGTGAAAAACTGTTTTTT. The chain links TRBV18 to TRBJ1-4; perhaps TRBD1 as D (6 bases). The CDR3 sequence is 14 residues long. V lost 3 bases and J lost 7, with 12 bases in between. From germline, CDR1 is KGHSH and CDR2 LQKENI.